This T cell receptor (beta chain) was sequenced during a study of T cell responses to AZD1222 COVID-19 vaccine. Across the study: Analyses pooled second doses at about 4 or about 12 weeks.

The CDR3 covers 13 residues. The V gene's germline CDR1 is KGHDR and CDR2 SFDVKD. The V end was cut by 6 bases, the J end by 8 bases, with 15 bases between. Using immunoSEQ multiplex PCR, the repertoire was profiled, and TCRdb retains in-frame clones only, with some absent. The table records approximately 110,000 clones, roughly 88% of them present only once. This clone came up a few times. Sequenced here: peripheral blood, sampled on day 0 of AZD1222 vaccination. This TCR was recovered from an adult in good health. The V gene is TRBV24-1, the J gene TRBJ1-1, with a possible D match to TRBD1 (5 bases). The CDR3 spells CATSRQGGGEAFF. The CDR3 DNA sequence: TGTGCCACCAGTCGCCAGGGTGGAGGGGAAGCTTTCTTT.